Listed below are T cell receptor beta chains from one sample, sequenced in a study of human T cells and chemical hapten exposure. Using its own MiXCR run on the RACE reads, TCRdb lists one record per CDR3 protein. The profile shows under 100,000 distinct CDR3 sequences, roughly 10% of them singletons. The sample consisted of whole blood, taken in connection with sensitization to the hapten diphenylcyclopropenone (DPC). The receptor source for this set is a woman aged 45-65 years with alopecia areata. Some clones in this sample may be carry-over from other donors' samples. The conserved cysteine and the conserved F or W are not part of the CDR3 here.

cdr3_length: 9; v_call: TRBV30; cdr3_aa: AGDPGTEAF
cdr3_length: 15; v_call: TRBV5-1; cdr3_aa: ASRPTGLAGFTDTQY
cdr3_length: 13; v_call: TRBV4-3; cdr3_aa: ASSQDGLAGAEQY
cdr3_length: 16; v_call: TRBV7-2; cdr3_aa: ASSLTPPTGSGANVLT
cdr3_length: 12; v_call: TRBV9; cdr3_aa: ASSVAAGAWEQY
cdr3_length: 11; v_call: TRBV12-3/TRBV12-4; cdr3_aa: ASSDRGRAGQF
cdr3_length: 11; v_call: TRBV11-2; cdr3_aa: ASSPLGQGKLF
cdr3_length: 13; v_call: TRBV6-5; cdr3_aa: ASRAGTAPGNTIY
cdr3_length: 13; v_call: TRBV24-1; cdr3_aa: ATSDFYNKEETQY
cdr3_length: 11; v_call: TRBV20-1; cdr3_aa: SARTGLVSEQY
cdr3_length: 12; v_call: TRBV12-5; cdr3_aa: ASGLVGRGYGYT
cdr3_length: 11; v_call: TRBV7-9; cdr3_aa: ASVVAGQETQY
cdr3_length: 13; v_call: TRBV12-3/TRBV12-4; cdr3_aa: ASSSDRSGDYGYT
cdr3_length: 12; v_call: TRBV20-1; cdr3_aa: SATRRMGQQPQH
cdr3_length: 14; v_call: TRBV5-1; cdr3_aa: ASSHEGFASTDTQY
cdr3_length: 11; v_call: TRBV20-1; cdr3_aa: SARGPGTDTQY
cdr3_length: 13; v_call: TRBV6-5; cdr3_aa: ASAPQKGSNQPQH
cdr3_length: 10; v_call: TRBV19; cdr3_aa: ASSRRSSEQF
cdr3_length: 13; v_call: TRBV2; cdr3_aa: ASSGRTISLNIQY
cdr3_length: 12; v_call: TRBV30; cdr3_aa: AWCRTLTGTEAF
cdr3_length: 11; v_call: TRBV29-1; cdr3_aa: SVSQLAGEEQF
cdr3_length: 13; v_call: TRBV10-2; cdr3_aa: ASSLLADRTDTQY
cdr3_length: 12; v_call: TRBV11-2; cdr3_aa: ASSLGGFKTEAF
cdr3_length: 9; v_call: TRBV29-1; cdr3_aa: SVVAGTEAF
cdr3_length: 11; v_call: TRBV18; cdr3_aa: ASSPGLDQPQH
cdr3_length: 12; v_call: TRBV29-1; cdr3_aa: SVGAHAGGQPQH
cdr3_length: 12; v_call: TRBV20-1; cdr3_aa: SARDPSSGNTIY
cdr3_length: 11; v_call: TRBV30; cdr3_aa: AWSVGLSYEQY
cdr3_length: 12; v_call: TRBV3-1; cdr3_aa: ASSQGVAGYEQY
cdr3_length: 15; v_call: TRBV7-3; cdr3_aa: ASSSSGTVVSYNEQF
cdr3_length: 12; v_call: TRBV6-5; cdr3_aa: ASSYLGAGQPQH
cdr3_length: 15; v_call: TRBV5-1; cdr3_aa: ASTLMASGRAADTQY
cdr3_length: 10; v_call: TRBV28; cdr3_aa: ASSFLTGELF
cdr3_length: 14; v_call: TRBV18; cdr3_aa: ASSSEAVSSNQPQH
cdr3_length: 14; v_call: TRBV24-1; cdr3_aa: ATSDPSGTGRRGYT
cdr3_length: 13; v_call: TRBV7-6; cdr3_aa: ASSALGEGRETQY
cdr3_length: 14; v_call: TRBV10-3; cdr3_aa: AISEGTGGAGQPQH
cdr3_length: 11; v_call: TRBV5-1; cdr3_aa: ASSLTALGEQF
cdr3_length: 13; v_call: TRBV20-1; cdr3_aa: SAREFGQSMTEAF
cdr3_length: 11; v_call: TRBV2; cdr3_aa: ASSVKREGEQF
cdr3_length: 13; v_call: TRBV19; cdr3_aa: ASSTNGQGIQPQH
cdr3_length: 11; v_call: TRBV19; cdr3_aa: ASRQGRAGELF
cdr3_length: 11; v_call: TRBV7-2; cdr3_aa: ASSTGQRYEQY